This T cell receptor (beta chain) is drawn from a study of blood T cell repertoires in COVID-19. Study context: COVID-19 samples collected from the United States, Italy and Spain covered acute and convalescent phases.

Germline V gene lookup returns CDR1 SGHTA and CDR2 FQGNSA. V shed 6 bases and J 1 base; nucleotides not matched to a gene: 5. The CDR3 consists of 15 residues. Clones were sequenced by immunoSEQ multiplex PCR, and TCRdb holds only the in-frame ones, with some missing. The table shows approximately 170,000 clones, with 80% to 85% occurring only once. The clonotype originates from a woman aged 70 to 79 with COVID-19, enrolled during active disease. V and J are TRBV7-2 and TRBJ2-5; 10 bases fit TRBD2. Source material: peripheral blood. This chain's CDR3 is CASSPAGGTQETQYF. The CDR3 DNA reads as TGTGCCAGCAGTCCAGCGGGAGGGACCCAAGAGACCCAGTACTTC. Combining the CDR3 with reference TRBV7-2 and TRBJ2-5 gives the whole variable domain GAGVSQSPSNKVTEKGKDVELRCDPISGHTALYWYRQSLGQGLEFLIYFQGNSAPDKSGLPSDRFSAERTGGSVSTLTIQRTQQEDSAVYLCASSPAGGTQETQYFGPGTRLLVL.